Sequencing of this TCR beta chain was carried out in a study of molecular identifiers for immune sequencing clone quantification. Study-level results: Clones above 20 RNA copies held over 99% of effector molecules, under 1% in naive cells.

Concerning this clonotype: The target antigen is unknown.

The V gene lost 1 base and the J gene lost 7 bases, with 11 bases spanning the gap. The germline V gene encodes CDR1 GTSNPN and CDR2 SVGIG (reference sequence). The CDR3 is made up of 13 amino acids. Methods described previously, with TCR primers listed, were used for bulk TCR libraries. TCRdb passed the PCR reads through MiXCR, listing each CDR3 protein once. Of 460,000 or so distinct CDR3 sequences in the sample, about a fifth were seen once. The origin of this receptor is a human donor in good health. Some libraries in this study had Jurkat cell RNA spiked in. The sample was naive CD8+ T cells from blood, with Jurkat cell RNA spiked in. Subset defined: FACS-sorted CD8+CD4-CCR7+CD45RA+ naive T cells. The chain has TRBV30 and TRBJ2-1; a weak D match, TRBD2 (7 bases). CDR3 region: CAWSGRGRNEQFF. The CDR3 DNA reads TGTGCCTGGAGTGGGCGGGGGCGGAATGAGCAGTTCTTC.